These 21 T cell receptor beta chains share one sample of origin, sequenced in a study of blood T cell repertoires in COVID-19. Repertoires were generated with immunoSEQ multiplex PCR, while TCRdb's copy carries only in-frame clones and drops some. In the table there are around 120,000 clones, more than 65% of which are singletons. The sequencing input was peripheral blood. Source of these receptors: a human donor in a cohort sampled during active COVID-19.

The rearrangement joins TRBV18 to TRBJ2-7; the match to TRBD1 covers 8 bases. The ends lost 0 bases at V and 1 base at J; junction bases unmatched: 5. The V gene's germline CDR1 is KGHSH and CDR2 LQKENI. There are 16 residues in the CDR3. The CDR3 region is CASSPPDRAGSYEQYF. CDR3 coding DNA: TGTGCCAGCTCACCACCGGACAGGGCGGGGTCCTACGAGCAGTACTTC. The complete variable domain, with remaining parts taken from reference TRBV18 and TRBJ2-7, reads NAGVMQNPRHLVRRRGQEARLRCSPMKGHSHVYWYRQLPEEGLKFMVYLQKENIIDESGMPKERFSAEFPKEGPSILRIQQVVRGDSAAYFCASSPPDRAGSYEQYFGPGTRLTVT.

This clone was seen more than once but under ten times. CDR3 bases: TGTGCCAGCAGCTCCCCGGACAGGGGATCCTACGAGCAGTACTTC. It codes for CASSSPDRGSYEQYF. V is TRBV7-6 and J is TRBJ2-7; 9 bases map to TRBD1. The germline V gene encodes CDR1 SGHVS and CDR2 FNYEAQ. The trim removed 4 bases at V and 1 base at J, leaving 5 bases unmatched. The CDR3 sequence is 15 residues long.

This clone was detected a few times. The CDR3: CASSSAEGSMNTEAFF. The CDR3 DNA follows: TGCGCCAGCAGTTCAGCGGAGGGTTCGATGAACACTGAAGCTTTCTTT. V is TRBV5-1 and J is TRBJ1-1; no definite D call. CDR3 length: 16 residues. V was clipped by 5 bases and J by 0 bases, with 17 bases between them. In germline, CDR1 is SGHRS, CDR2 YFSETQ.

The chain recombines TRBV5-6 with TRBJ1-2; 9 bases are shared with TRBD1. The germline gives CDR1 SGHDT, CDR2 YYEEEE. V was pared by 5 bases and J by 5 bases, with 16 bases of the junction left unmatched. The CDR3 has 17 amino acids. CDR3 in DNA: TGTGCCAGCAGTTCCGGACAGGGGAGCAAGTTCCCTTATGGCTACACCTTC. Its translation: CASSSGQGSKFPYGYTF.

The chain is built from TRBV6-5 and TRBJ2-5, with TRBD2 as a possible D gene (5 bases). The V gene lost 1 base and the J gene lost 1 base, with 10 bases spanning the gap. The germline gives CDR1 MNHEY, CDR2 SVGAGI. The CDR3 runs 15 residues. CDR3 nucleotide sequence: TGTGCCAGCAGTTACTTCGGACTCGTCCAAGAGACCCAGTACTTC. Translating it yields CASSYFGLVQETQYF.

The CDR3 region has the DNA TGCGCCAGCAGCTTGGGACTAGCGGAGACCCAGTACTTC. Amino acids: CASSLGLAETQYF. The rearrangement joins TRBV5-1 to TRBJ2-5; 8 bases align to TRBD2. The J segment lost 5 bases and the V segment lost 0 bases, leaving 0 bases of the junction unmatched. CDR1 is SGHRS and CDR2 is YFSETQ in the germline V gene. This CDR3 is built from 13 residues.

The gene calls are TRBV27 and TRBJ1-1, with D perhaps matching TRBD1 (5 bases). Trimming removed 6 bases from V and 7 bases from J, with 9 bases in between. Germline CDR1 and CDR2: MNHEY and SMNVEV (reference sequence). The CDR3 contains 11 residues. The CDR3 here is CASSWGGEAFF. In nucleotides, the CDR3 is TGTGCCAGCAGCTGGGGCGGTGAAGCTTTCTTT.

In its sample, this clone was seen a few times. CDR3 sequence reads: CASSPRAMYTEAFF. Written as DNA, the CDR3 is TGTGCCAGCAGCCCCAGGGCAATGTACACTGAAGCTTTCTTT. J is TRBJ1-1 and V is TRBV7-9, with D perhaps matching TRBD1 (5 bases). The CDR3 spans 14 residues. Trimming removed 5 bases at V and 3 bases at J, with 13 bases between. The germline CDR1 and CDR2 sequences are SEHNR and FQNEAQ (reference sequence).

CDR3 residues: CASSRARNYGYTF. The DNA of the CDR3 is TGTGCCAGCAGCAGAGCTCGAAACTATGGCTACACCTTC. The chain combines TRBV3-1 (or the pseudogene TRBV3-2) with TRBJ1-2; no clear D gene. From germline, CDR1 is LGHDT and CDR2 YNNKEL (reference sequence). Trimming took 5 bases from V and 2 from J, leaving 9 bases between them. There are 13 residues in the CDR3.

This sequence joins TRBV28 and TRBJ2-3, with D maybe TRBD2 (6 bases). The germline V gene has CDR1 MDHEN and CDR2 SYDVKM. CDR3 size: 14 residues. V shed 6 bases and J shed 5 bases, with 15 bases lying between them. CDR3 in DNA: TGTGCCAGCAGCTTTAGCGGCCCTGGAGATACGCAGTATTTT. Translated, it gives CASSFSGPGDTQYF.

The gene calls are TRBV19 and TRBJ1-3; D is possibly TRBD1 (6 bases). The CDR3 spans 13 residues. Trimming took 4 bases from V and 2 from J, leaving 6 bases between them. Germline V lookup: CDR1 LNHDA, CDR2 SQIVND (reference sequence). CDR3 nucleotides: TGTGCCAGTAGTACAGGGGCTGGAAACACCATATATTTT. Amino acid sequence: CASSTGAGNTIYF.

J is TRBJ2-7 and V is TRBV21-1; the DNA was not used to check the table's D call, TRBD1. TRBV21-1 is a known pseudogene. The CDR3 is 17 residues long. Here the CDR3 DNA reads TGTGCCAGCAGCAAAGCCTCTACAGGGGCCCTATCCTACGAGCAGTACTTC. Residues: CASSKASTGALSYEQYF.

V usage is TRBV14 and J usage is TRBJ2-2; TRBD1 agrees at 9 bases. The V and J ends lost 2 bases and 4 bases, in that order; junction bases with no gene match: 5. The germline V gene encodes CDR1 SGHDN and CDR2 FVKESK. The CDR3 covers 16 residues. CDR3 residues: CASSQRSGQGTGELFF. DNA of the CDR3: TGTGCCAGCAGCCAAAGATCGGGACAGGGCACCGGGGAGCTGTTTTTT.

V and J are TRBV14 and TRBJ2-4, with D possibly TRBD2 on 6 matching bases. Germline V gene lookup returns CDR1 SGHDN and CDR2 FVKESK. V lost 1 base and J lost 9, with 19 bases in between. The CDR3 loop spans 16 amino acids. The CDR3 nucleotides read TGTGCCAGCAGCCAAGCTTGGGGGGAAGTTGAAAGCATTCAGTACTTC. It translates to CASSQAWGEVESIQYF. The full variable domain, its missing parts supplied by reference TRBV14 and TRBJ2-4, is EAGVTQFPSHSVIEKGQTVTLRCDPISGHDNLYWYRRVMGKEIKFLLHFVKESKQDESGMPNNRFLAERTGGTYSTLKVQPAELEDSGVYFCASSQAWGEVESIQYFGAGTRLSVL.

This CDR3 is CASSLRLGRTSPDTQYF. The CDR3 DNA sequence: TGTGCCAGCAGCTTAAGGTTAGGGAGGACTAGCCCAGATACGCAGTATTTT. The chain recombines TRBV7-2 with TRBJ2-3, with 8 bases fitting TRBD2. The junction had 11 bases not matched to a gene; V was cut back by 2 bases and J by 4 bases. Germline V gene sequence: CDR1 SGHTA, CDR2 FQGNSA. This CDR3 has 17 amino acids.

The J gene is TRBJ2-7, the V gene TRBV5-6, with a possible D match to TRBD1 (6 bases). This CDR3 is 14 amino acids long. Trimming removed 4 bases at V and 0 bases at J, with 11 bases between. From germline, CDR1 is SGHDT and CDR2 YYEEEE. CDR3 DNA sequence: TGTGCCAGCAGCGAGACAGGTAGCTCCTACGAGCAGTACTTC. Encoded protein: CASSETGSSYEQYF.

Only a few counts were recorded for this clone. V and J are TRBV3-1 (or the pseudogene TRBV3-2) and TRBJ2-3; a possible D gene is TRBD2 (5 bases). V was clipped by 4 bases and J by 0 bases, with 8 bases between them. The CDR3 contains 14 residues. Germline CDR1 reads LGHDT; CDR2 reads YNNKEL (reference sequence). The CDR3 loop is CASSRRESTDTQYF. CDR3 nucleotide sequence: TGTGCCAGCAGCCGTAGGGAGAGCACAGATACGCAGTATTTT.

This chain links TRBV13 with TRBJ1-6; the match to TRBD1 covers 9 bases. The germline gives CDR1 PRHDT, CDR2 FYEKMQ (reference sequence). This CDR3 region has 17 residues. Germline trimming cut 5 bases from V and 7 bases from J; bases unmatched to any gene: 12. The CDR3, as DNA: TGTGCCAGCAGCCCAGAACGCACCGGGACAGGGAATTCACCCCTCCACTTT. It is translated as CASSPERTGTGNSPLHF.

This chain links TRBV6-2 or TRBV6-3 with TRBJ2-5, with D possibly TRBD2 on 6 matching bases. Germline assignment: CDR1 MNHEY and CDR2 SVGEGT. V lost 2 bases and J 2 bases, leaving 9 bases between the germline ends. This CDR3 region has 14 residues. CDR3 nucleotide sequence: TGTGCCAGCAGTTACGTTAGCGGACAAGAGACCCAGTACTTC. It is translated as CASSYVSGQETQYF.

The rearrangement uses TRBV30 and TRBJ1-5, with a weak D call TRBD1 (6 bases). This CDR3 region has 14 residues. Germline values: CDR1 GTSNPN, CDR2 SVGIG (reference sequence). Deletions cut 2 bases from V and 2 bases from J, with 10 bases between. The CDR3 DNA follows: TGTGCCTGGAGTACCAGGGGCGGCAATCAGCCCCAGCATTTT. The encoded protein is CAWSTRGGNQPQHF.

Concerning this clone itself: One end of the junction is discordant with germline, which a read error may explain. J is TRBJ2-3 and V is TRBV5-8; a weak D match, TRBD2 (6 bases). Germline CDR1 is SGHTS and CDR2 is YDEGEE. CDR3 length equals 11 residues. CDR3 residues: CASSLIADTHF. DNA for the CDR3: TGTGCCAGCAGCTTAATAGCGGATACCCATTTT. Variable domain in full (rest from reference TRBV5-8 and TRBJ2-3): EAGVTQSPTHLIKTRGQQATLRCSPISGHTSVYWYQQALGLGLQFLLWYDEGEERNRGNFPPRFSGRQFPNYSSELNVNALELEDSALYLCASSLIADTHFGPGTRLTVL.